Given below is one TCR beta chain in context. The sample belongs to a study of T cells in women clearing cervical HPV infection. Some clones are missing from TCRdb's copy, which holds only in-frame ones; the method was immunoSEQ multiplex PCR. This table holds 20,000 to 25,000 clones. This sequence originates from a woman between 18 and 70 years old with a cervical HPV16 infection that either progressed to CIN3+ or cleared (not recorded which). Sequencing was performed on blood buffy coat.

The CDR3 loop reads CASSRERREMDDYTF. The DNA read from the CDR3 is TGTGCCAGCAGCCGGGAGCGGCGGGAGATGGATGAC. The V call is TRBV7-3, the J call TRBJ1-2; D ambiguous. The read is 3 residues too short to cover the CDR3 end, so that end is filled in from the germline J gene. CDR3 length: 15 amino acids. In germline, CDR1 is SGHTA, CDR2 FQGTGA.